Included here is one T cell receptor (beta chain) sequence, with context. The record originates from a study of cytomegalovirus exposure and HLA in healthy donors. The PCR contained 60 Vbeta and 13 Jbeta primers. Libraries were prepared by immunoSEQ multiplex PCR; TCRdb keeps only in-frame clonotypes and omits some of them. The sample has 65,000 to 95,000 clones. CDR1 is MDHEN, CDR2 SYDVKM, per germline. V shed 4 bases and J 6 bases; nucleotides not matched to a gene: 7. The CDR3 is made up of 14 amino acids. The sequenced sample consisted of PBMCs. The chain links TRBV28 to TRBJ1-2; 8 bases fit TRBD1. The receptor was derived from a female donor in good health and CMV-seropositive. CDR3 DNA sequence: TGTGCCAGCAGTTCAGGACAGGGTAGGGATGGCTACACCTTC. It specifies CASSSGQGRDGYTF.